This record covers a single T cell receptor beta chain. The target antigen is unknown. The CDR3 spans 15 residues. V trimming: 7 bases; J trimming: 4 bases; junction bases outside the gene matches: 13. Germline values: CDR1 SQVTM, CDR2 ANQGSEA. This record comes from a study of T-cell reconstitution after alpha-beta-depleted transplantation in children. Findings and caveats of the study: At one year after transplant, newly produced T cells mostly accounted for T-cell counts and diversity. Some patients' high day-60 TCRbeta diversity was traced to surviving recipient T cells and thymic progenitors. There were reportedly several hundred expanded graft clones from which alpha-beta T cells came about two months after transplant.

The authors prepared the TCRbeta library with unique molecular identifiers. One entry per CDR3 protein results from TCRdb running MiXCR on the PCR reads. Among 500,000 to 650,000 distinct CDR3 sequences listed, over 9.5% were seen once. The input for sequencing was PBMCs, mostly from graft donor cells, taken 180 days after TCRalphabeta/CD19-depleted stem cell transplant. The source of this sequence is a female patient aged 2-15 years who had a stem cell transplant for aplastic anemia, so the T cells may come from the graft donor. The genes are TRBV29-1 and TRBJ1-2, with 9 bases matching TRBD1. CDR3 loop: CSAGTGWPLFYGYTF. The CDR3 DNA reads as TGCAGCGCGGGGACAGGGTGGCCTCTATTCTATGGCTACACCTTC.